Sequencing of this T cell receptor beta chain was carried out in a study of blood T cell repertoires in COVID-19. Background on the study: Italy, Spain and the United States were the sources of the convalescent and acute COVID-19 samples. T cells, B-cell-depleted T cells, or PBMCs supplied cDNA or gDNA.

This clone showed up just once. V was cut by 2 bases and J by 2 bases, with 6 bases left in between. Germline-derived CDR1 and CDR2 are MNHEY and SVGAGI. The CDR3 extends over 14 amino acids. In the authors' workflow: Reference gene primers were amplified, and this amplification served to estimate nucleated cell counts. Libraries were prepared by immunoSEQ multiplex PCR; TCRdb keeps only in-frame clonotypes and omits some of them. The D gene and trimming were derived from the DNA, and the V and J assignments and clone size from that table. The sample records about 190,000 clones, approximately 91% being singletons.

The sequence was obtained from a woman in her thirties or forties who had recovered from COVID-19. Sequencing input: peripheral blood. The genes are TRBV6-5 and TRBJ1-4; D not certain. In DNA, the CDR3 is TGTGCCAGCAGTTACGCCCAGACTAATGAAAAACTGTTTTTT. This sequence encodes CASSYAQTNEKLFF.